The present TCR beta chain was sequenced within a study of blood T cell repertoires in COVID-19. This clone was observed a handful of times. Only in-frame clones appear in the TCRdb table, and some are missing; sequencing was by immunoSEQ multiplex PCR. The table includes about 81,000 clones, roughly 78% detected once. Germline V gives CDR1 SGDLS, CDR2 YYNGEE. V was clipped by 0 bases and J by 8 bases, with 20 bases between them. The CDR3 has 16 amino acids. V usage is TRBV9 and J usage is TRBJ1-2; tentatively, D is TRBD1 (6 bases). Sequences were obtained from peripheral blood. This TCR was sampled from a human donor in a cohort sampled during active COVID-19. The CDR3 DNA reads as TGTGCCAGCAGCGTAGAGGTCTACAGCGGGGGCTTAGGCTACACCTTC. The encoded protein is CASSVEVYSGGLGYTF.